The next 28 T cell receptor beta chains were all read from a single sample in a study of cytomegalovirus exposure and HLA in healthy donors. Amplification used 60 Vbeta primers and 13 Jbeta primers. Sequencing was performed with immunoSEQ multiplex PCR; in TCRdb, only in-frame clones are kept and a portion is missing. Of 140,000 to 150,000 clones in the sample, approximately 70% are singletons; the top ten hold roughly 1.7%. Sequenced sample: PBMCs. The receptors shown here come from a young woman in good health and CMV-seronegative.

The J gene is TRBJ2-1, the V gene TRBV6-6; TRBD2 is a possible D gene (5 bases). CDR1 and CDR2 (germline): MNHNY, SVGAGI (reference sequence). Trimming stripped 4 bases from V and 8 bases from J, with 21 bases between. The CDR3 is made up of 16 amino acids. In DNA, the CDR3 is TGTGCCAGCAGTTCCTCCATAGCGATCCCTATCGATGAGCAGTTCTTC. This gives the protein CASSSSIAIPIDEQFF.

The genes are TRBV5-5 and TRBJ1-5, with a weak D call TRBD1 (5 bases). This CDR3 has 15 amino acids. V was clipped by 0 bases and J by 3 bases, with 10 bases between them. Germline lookup yields CDR1 SGHKS and CDR2 YYEKEE (reference sequence). The CDR3 nucleotides read TGTGCCAGCAGCTTGGGCAGGGAATCCAATCAGCCCCAGCATTTT. Residues: CASSLGRESNQPQHF.

V gene TRBV28 combines with J gene TRBJ2-7, with D perhaps matching TRBD2 (6 bases). V lost 8 bases, J lost 2 bases, and 25 bases lay in between. This CDR3 comprises 17 residues. Germline V gives CDR1 MDHEN, CDR2 SYDVKM. The CDR3 sequence is CASGSASQRDLAYEQYV. CDR3 bases: TGTGCCAGCGGATCAGCTAGTCAGAGGGACTTAGCCTACGAGCAGTACGTC.

The chain has TRBV27 and TRBJ2-3; 7 positions match TRBD1. The V gene end was trimmed by 8 bases and the J gene end by 3 bases; junction bases not matched to a gene: 14. The CDR3 runs 16 residues. Germline loops: CDR1 MNHEY, CDR2 SMNVEV (reference sequence). The CDR3 here is CASSVPGTVGTDTQYF. In DNA, the CDR3 is TGTGCCAGCTCCGTCCCAGGGACAGTCGGGACAGATACGCAGTATTTT.

This sequence joins TRBV30 and TRBJ1-1, with 7 bases matching TRBD1. Germline V CDR1 and CDR2: GTSNPN, SVGIG (reference sequence). The junction had 4 bases not matched to a gene; V was cut back by 5 bases and J by 1 base. The CDR3 totals 13 residues. The CDR3 loop reads CAWASGGNTEAFF. CDR3 in DNA: TGTGCCTGGGCGTCAGGGGGGAACACTGAAGCTTTCTTT.

This clone was found a few times. V usage is TRBV21-1 and J usage is TRBJ2-7; the listed D gene, TRBD1, was not tested against the DNA. TRBV21-1 is a recognized pseudogene. The CDR3 extends over 17 amino acids. CDR3: CASSKAPKRDRKYEQYV. DNA of the CDR3: TGTGCCAGCAGCAAAGCCCCAAAGCGGGACAGGAAATACGAGCAGTACGTC.

V gene TRBV7-9 combines with J gene TRBJ2-3, with D unclear. This CDR3 comprises 15 residues. Deletions cut 5 bases from V and 0 bases from J, with 12 bases between. Germline CDR1 and CDR2: SEHNR and FQNEAQ (reference sequence). The CDR3: CASSPSAVSTDTQYF. The DNA for the CDR3 is TGTGCCAGCAGCCCCTCTGCAGTCAGCACAGATACGCAGTATTTT.

V usage is TRBV7-3 and J usage is TRBJ2-5; TRBD2 matches at 8 bases. Trimming at V came to 5 bases and at J to 2 bases, leaving 7 bases not matched to a gene. This CDR3 has 15 residues. Germline V gene lookup returns CDR1 SGHTA and CDR2 FQGTGA. The chain's CDR3 is CASSLVAGRQETQYF. The CDR3 bases are TGTGCCAGCAGCCTGGTAGCGGGGCGGCAAGAGACCCAGTACTTC.

This CDR3 reads CAISEDSLNTEAFF. The CDR3 DNA reads as TGTGCCATCAGCGAGGACAGCCTGAACACTGAAGCTTTCTTT. This sequence joins TRBV10-3 and TRBJ1-1; possibly TRBD1 for D (6 bases). The V gene lost 6 bases and the J gene lost 0 bases, with 11 bases spanning the gap. The length of the CDR3 is 14 residues. Germline-derived CDR1 and CDR2 are ENHRY and SYGVKD.

This chain uses TRBV28 with TRBJ2-7; 9 positions agree with TRBD1. CDR1 and CDR2 from the germline V gene are MDHEN and SYDVKM. This CDR3 spans 14 amino acids. V dropped 5 bases and J dropped 3; count of bases not matched to a gene: 5. The DNA for the CDR3 is TGTGCCAGCAGTCACCGGGACAGGGACTACGAGCAGTACTTC. Protein product: CASSHRDRDYEQYF.

V is TRBV20-1 and J is TRBJ1-2, with a weak D call TRBD1 (5 bases). This CDR3 is built from 11 residues. Per the germline V gene, CDR1 is DFQATT and CDR2 is SNEGSKA (reference sequence). Trimming shortened V by 3 bases and J by 3 bases, and 5 bases separated the two germline ends. Here the CDR3 DNA reads TGCAGTGCTAGCAGGGACTATGGCTACACCTTC. Its protein is CSASRDYGYTF.

This chain connects TRBV7-8 to TRBJ1-3; D is unresolved. The CDR3 length is 17 residues. Germline lookup yields CDR1 SGHVS and CDR2 FQNEAQ. With 5 bases removed from V and 2 bases from J, the gap between germline ends came to 19 bases. This CDR3 is CASSAARIVVPGNTIYF. CDR3 sequence (DNA): TGTGCCAGCAGCGCAGCCAGGATAGTAGTACCTGGAAACACCATATATTTT.

The CDR3, as DNA: TGTGCCAGCAGAGCCGGGACAGGGGTCTACAATGAGCAGTTCTTC. Amino acid sequence: CASRAGTGVYNEQFF. The chain is built from TRBV27 and TRBJ2-1, with 10 bases fitting TRBD1. The CDR3 length is 15 residues. Per the germline V gene, CDR1 is MNHEY and CDR2 is SMNVEV (reference sequence). V lost 6 bases and J lost 3; bases outside the gene matches: 5.

This clone has just a few counts. The rearrangement links TRBV5-5 to TRBJ1-4; TRBD1 is a possible D gene (5 bases). V was clipped by 0 bases and J by 8 bases, with 11 bases between them. Germline loops: CDR1 SGHKS, CDR2 YYEKEE (reference sequence). There are 14 residues in the CDR3. The CDR3 is CASSLVQGGEKLFF. The CDR3 DNA sequence: TGTGCCAGCAGCTTGGTCCAGGGAGGCGAAAAACTGTTTTTT. Looking up the rest from reference TRBV5-5 and TRBJ1-4 gives the full variable domain: DAGVTQSPTHLIKTRGQQVTLRCSPISGHKSVSWYQQVLGQGPQFIFQYYEKEERGRGNFPDRFSARQFPNYSSELNVNALLLGDSALYLCASSLVQGGEKLFFGSGTQLSVL.

This clone was counted a single time. V gene TRBV5-8 combines with J gene TRBJ2-1; TRBD2 aligns across 7 bases. CDR3 length: 13 amino acids. Looked up from germline, CDR1 is SGHTS and CDR2 is YDEGEE. The V and J ends lost 3 bases and 5 bases, in that order; junction bases with no gene match: 2. Here the CDR3 DNA reads TGTGCCAGCAGCTGGGACTACCACAATGAGCAGTTCTTC. Translated, it gives CASSWDYHNEQFF.

The genes are TRBV4-1 and TRBJ2-7, with D maybe TRBD2 (6 bases). CDR1 and CDR2 (germline): MGHRA, YSYEKL. V gave up 2 bases and J gave up 7 bases, with 15 bases separating them. The CDR3 consists of 14 residues. The CDR3 region has the DNA TGCGCCAGCAGCCAAAGAGGGACTCCCCAGGAGCAGTACTTC. Translated, it gives CASSQRGTPQEQYF.

This clone was seen only once. The V and J genes are TRBV4-1 and TRBJ2-1; 7 positions agree with TRBD1. From germline, CDR1 is MGHRA and CDR2 YSYEKL. Germline trimming cut 1 base from V and 4 bases from J; bases unmatched to any gene: 4. The CDR3 covers 15 residues. The CDR3 loop reads CASSQARDSYNEQFF. DNA for the CDR3: TGCGCCAGCAGCCAAGCTCGGGACAGTTACAATGAGCAGTTCTTC.

This chain joins TRBV6-1 and TRBJ1-5, with a tentative D call TRBD1 (5 bases). The V end lost 2 bases, the J end lost 7 bases, and 9 bases lay between the germline ends. This CDR3 region has 13 residues. CDR1 is MNHNS, CDR2 SASEGT, per germline. The CDR3 coding sequence is TGTGCCAGCAGTGAACGGGGGAGGCAGCCCCAGCATTTT. It yields the protein CASSERGRQPQHF.

This sequence joins TRBV7-9 and TRBJ2-3; D may be TRBD2 (5 bases). This CDR3 spans 16 amino acids. Trimming removed 0 bases at V and 0 bases at J, with 10 bases between. Germline V gene sequence: CDR1 SEHNR, CDR2 FQNEAQ (reference sequence). In DNA, the CDR3 is TGTGCCAGCAGCTTAGCTGAGGGAGCTAGCACAGATACGCAGTATTTT. Its protein is CASSLAEGASTDTQYF. The whole variable domain, remainder taken from reference TRBV7-9 and TRBJ2-3, is DTGVSQNPRHKITKRGQNVTFRCDPISEHNRLYWYRQTLGQGPEFLTYFQNEAQLEKSRLLSDRFSAERPKGSFSTLEIQRTEQGDSAMYLCASSLAEGASTDTQYFGPGTRLTVL.

The chain links TRBV19 to TRBJ1-2, with a weak D call TRBD1 (6 bases). V lost 3 bases and J lost 4, with 18 bases in between. The CDR3 totals 16 residues. Per germline, CDR1 LNHDA and CDR2 SQIVND (reference sequence). CDR3 in DNA: TGTGCCAGTAGTATGCGCAGGGGAACGCTCATCTATGGCTACACCTTC. This codes for CASSMRRGTLIYGYTF.

V and J are TRBV9 and TRBJ2-3, with 8 positions matching TRBD2. There are 16 residues in the CDR3. From germline, CDR1 is SGDLS and CDR2 YYNGEE. Unmatched junction bases numbered 13, after V lost 4 bases and J lost 6 bases. The CDR3 sequence: CASSPLWRGVLDTQYF. The CDR3 DNA sequence: TGTGCCAGCAGCCCTCTATGGCGGGGGGTTTTGGATACGCAGTATTTT.

This clone has a handful of counts. This sequence joins TRBV19 and TRBJ1-5; no clear D gene. Germline-derived CDR1 and CDR2 are LNHDA and SQIVND (reference sequence). V shed 3 bases and J shed 7 bases, with 10 bases lying between them. The CDR3 runs 13 residues. The CDR3 loop reads CASSMGIRQPQHF. The CDR3 nucleotides read TGTGCCAGTAGTATGGGCATCCGCCAGCCCCAGCATTTT.

The chain recombines TRBV15 with TRBJ2-3; 7 nucleotides align to TRBD2. The CDR3 spans 17 residues. Germline V CDR1 and CDR2: LNHNV, YYDKDF (reference sequence). V shed 1 base, J shed 4 bases, and the junction held 11 bases outside the gene matches. The CDR3 reads CATSRVVIAGSPDTQYF. CDR3 nucleotides: TGTGCCACCAGCAGAGTTGTGATAGCGGGTTCACCAGATACGCAGTATTTT.

CDR3 bases: TGTGCCAGCAGCCCCGGGACTAGCGATCAAGAGACCCAGTACTTC. This translates into CASSPGTSDQETQYF. V and J are TRBV4-2 and TRBJ2-5; 10 nucleotides line up with TRBD2. Per germline, CDR1 LGHNA and CDR2 YNFKEQ. CDR3 length equals 15 residues. V dropped 4 bases and J dropped 2; count of bases not matched to a gene: 4.

CDR3 bases: TGTGCCATCAGTGAGTCGAGACAGGCGGTCTATGGCTACACCTTC. Its translation is CAISESRQAVYGYTF. The chain combines TRBV10-3 with TRBJ1-2, with a tentative D call TRBD1 (6 bases). This CDR3 region has 15 residues. Trimming took 0 bases from V and 4 from J, leaving 12 bases between them. Germline V gene data show CDR1 as ENHRY and CDR2 as SYGVKD.

This clone was found once. The chain uses TRBV5-8 and TRBJ1-2; 9 bases agree with TRBD1. The CDR3 runs 13 residues. V lost 4 bases, J lost 6 bases, and 4 bases stayed unmatched. Germline V CDR1 and CDR2: SGHTS, YDEGEE. The CDR3 DNA is TGTGCCAGCAGCATAGGACAGGGGAATGGCTACACCTTC. Translated, it gives CASSIGQGNGYTF.

This clone was counted a few times. J is TRBJ1-3 and V is TRBV11-2; 7 nucleotides agree with TRBD1. Germline CDR1 reads SGHAT; CDR2 reads FQNNGV. The CDR3 consists of 15 residues. Trimming removed 5 bases from V and 4 bases from J; junction bases left unmatched: 8. The CDR3 DNA reads TGTGCCAGCAGCGCCCTCCGGGACAGAGGAAACACCATATATTTT. As protein: CASSALRDRGNTIYF.

The chain links TRBV2 to TRBJ2-2; no reliable D call. This CDR3 has 12 amino acids. The germline V gene has CDR1 SNHLY and CDR2 FYNNEI. The germline V and J ends were trimmed by 6 bases and 2 bases, with 4 bases remaining between them. The CDR3, as DNA: TGTGCCAGCAGGGGCAACACCGGGGAGCTGTTTTTT. Protein product: CASRGNTGELFF.